Listed below are T cell receptor beta chains from one sample, sequenced in a study of T cell repertoires in cytomegalovirus infection. From the reads, TCRdb called clonotypes with MiXCR, one entry per CDR3 protein. The table has 800,000 to 950,000 distinct CDR3 sequences, about 33% seen once. Their cognate antigens are unknown. The sequenced sample was cultured CD8+ T cells from PBMCs, obtained from culture after CMV antigen stimulation. These receptors were collected from a human donor in good health (CMV status not recorded). Some clones in this sample may be carry-over from other donors' samples. CDR3s include the opening cysteine and the closing phenylalanine or tryptophan.

j_gene	v_gene	CDR3aa
TRBJ2-1	TRBV11-2	CASSPYTSGGNNEQFF
TRBJ2-3	TRBV4-3	CASSHGTSGVSTDTQYF
TRBJ1-2	TRBV3-1	CASSFIGTSNGYTF
TRBJ2-2	TRBV9	CASSVAGSGTGELFF
TRBJ2-1	TRBV27	CASSPLRTGGVDEQFF
TRBJ2-1	TRBV6-5	CASRRDSSYNEQFF
TRBJ1-1	TRBV7-6	CASSLSGTDNTEAFF
TRBJ2-3	TRBV5-6	CASSPLRDKGPQSQYF
TRBJ1-2	TRBV12-3/TRBV12-4	CASSSAPGNGYTF
TRBJ2-1	TRBV27	CASSPYTGLAGYGGEQFF
TRBJ1-3	TRBV27	CASSLGAAVGNTIYF
TRBJ2-6	TRBV7-9	CASSFDFSGANVLTF
TRBJ1-2	TRBV19	CASSIVPAGNYGYTF
TRBJ1-1	TRBV6-5	CASSYKISGVEAFF
TRBJ1-1	TRBV2	CASSESREWTEAFF
TRBJ1-1	TRBV9	CASSVEALRGGQMNTEAFF
TRBJ2-3	TRBV5-4	CASSNAEGLATDTQYF
TRBJ2-2	TRBV27	CASSTLDRDTGELFF
TRBJ2-1	TRBV12-3/TRBV12-4	CASSPGARYNEQFF
TRBJ1-5	TRBV7-4	CASSPPGELKAQHF
TRBJ1-5	TRBV10-3	CAISLGTGWDSNQPQHF
TRBJ2-2	TRBV6-5	CASSYSRGGELFF
TRBJ2-5	TRBV5-4	CASSGTGTSSTEETQYF
TRBJ2-5	TRBV6-6	CASSYGQKVPQYF
TRBJ2-1	TRBV19	CASSNKGVGVSYNEQFF
TRBJ2-7	TRBV5-1	CASSLKGQGVYEQYF
TRBJ2-3	TRBV12-3/TRBV12-4	CASSYPRTGGILSTDTQYF
TRBJ2-1	TRBV28	CASSPRDGGNHFYNEQFF
TRBJ2-5	TRBV7-6	CASSLAAGEQETQYF
TRBJ1-1	TRBV12-3/TRBV12-4	CAQGDTEAFF
TRBJ1-1	TRBV29-1	CSVRQGTATEAFF
TRBJ1-2	TRBV24-1	CATSEKTRKGESYTF